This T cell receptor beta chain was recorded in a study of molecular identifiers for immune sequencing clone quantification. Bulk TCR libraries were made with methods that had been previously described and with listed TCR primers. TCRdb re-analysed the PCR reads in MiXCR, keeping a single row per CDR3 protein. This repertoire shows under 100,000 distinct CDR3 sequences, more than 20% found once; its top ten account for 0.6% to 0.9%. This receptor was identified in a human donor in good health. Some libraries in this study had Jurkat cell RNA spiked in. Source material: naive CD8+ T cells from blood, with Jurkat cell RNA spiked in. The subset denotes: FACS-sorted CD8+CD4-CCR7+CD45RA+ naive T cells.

CDR3 sequence: CAWSVSSGGMSEQFF. In DNA, the CDR3 is TGTGCCTGGAGTGTATCTAGCGGGGGGATGAGCGAGCAGTTCTTC. This sequence joins TRBV30 and TRBJ2-1; 11 bases are shared with TRBD2. With 0 bases clipped from V and 10 bases from J, the junction kept 8 bases outside the gene matches. The CDR3 spans 15 residues. The germline V gene has CDR1 GTSNPN and CDR2 SVGIG (reference sequence).